The 26 T cell receptor beta chains reported below all come from one sample, sequenced in a study of post-analysis software for immune sequencing data. Unique molecular identifiers were built into the TCR beta cDNA libraries. TCRdb analysed the PCR reads with MiXCR anew, one entry per CDR3 protein. Of roughly 800,000 distinct CDR3 sequences listed, less than 35% are singletons. Study results and limitations: Comparison of patients with controls showed about 5 TRBV segments more frequent in patients, TRBV5-6, TRBV5-1 and TRBV20-1 among them.

No antigens are known for them. The sequenced sample consisted of blood. These receptors came from a girl under 18 with multiple sclerosis.

The chain uses TRBV2 and TRBJ2-1; 9 positions match TRBD2. V gave up 4 bases and J gave up 6 bases; unmatched junction bases: 4. The CDR3 consists of 14 residues. CDR1 is SNHLY and CDR2 is FYNNEI in the germline V gene. The CDR3 sequence is CASSGAGGLNEQFF. The DNA of the CDR3 is TGTGCCAGCAGTGGCGCGGGGGGGCTCAATGAGCAGTTCTTC.

This clonotype was recorded only once. The genes are TRBV7-2 and TRBJ2-1, with D hard to call. The CDR3 is made up of 16 amino acids. Trimming cost V 4 bases and J 0 bases, with 13 bases left between them. CDR1 is SGHTA and CDR2 is FQGNSA in the germline V gene. CDR3 amino acids: CASSSPPASSYNEQFF. CDR3 in DNA: TGTGCCAGCAGCTCCCCCCCGGCAAGCTCCTACAATGAGCAGTTCTTC.

In the case of this clonotype: A read error may produce the germline difference seen at one junction end. The J gene is TRBJ2-1, the V gene TRBV7-2; either TRBD1 or TRBD2 may supply D (6 bases each). The CDR3 has 15 amino acids. From germline, CDR1 is SGHTA and CDR2 FQGNSA. The CDR3 coding sequence is TGTGCCAGCAGCCATAGGGGGGAGCCATACAATGAGCGGTTCTTC. Protein product: CASSHRGEPYNERFF.

This clonotype came up a few times. The chain is built from TRBV7-9 and TRBJ1-2; D possibly corresponds to TRBD1 (6 bases). The CDR3 spans 14 residues. V lost 2 bases and J 8 bases, leaving 15 bases between the germline ends. CDR1 SEHNR and CDR2 FQNEAQ come from the germline V gene (reference sequence). The CDR3: CASSLYGGPEGYTF. The CDR3 DNA follows: TGTGCCAGCAGCTTATATGGGGGGCCGGAGGGCTACACCTTC.

This clonotype was seen a handful of times. The rearrangement uses TRBV9 and TRBJ2-7; D is possibly TRBD1 (6 bases). V lost 2 bases, J lost 1 base, and 10 bases lay in between. The CDR3 covers 14 residues. Germline assignment: CDR1 SGDLS and CDR2 YYNGEE. The CDR3, as DNA: TGTGCCAGCAGCGTTGGACAGACTTCCTACGAGCAGTACTTC. This sequence encodes CASSVGQTSYEQYF.

This clonotype appeared a few times. The V and J genes are TRBV20-1 and TRBJ2-7; 9 bases agree with TRBD2. The junction had 8 bases not matched to a gene; V was cut back by 0 bases and J by 2 bases. Germline V gives CDR1 DFQATT, CDR2 SNEGSKA (reference sequence). CDR3 length equals 16 residues. CDR3 sequence reads: CSARDMRGGPTYEQYF. The DNA of the CDR3 is TGCAGTGCTAGAGATATGCGGGGGGGGCCTACCTACGAGCAGTACTTC.

The rearrangement links TRBV6-6 to TRBJ1-2, with a weak D call TRBD1 (5 bases). Trimming removed 7 bases from V and 4 bases from J, with 22 bases in between. Germline V gives CDR1 MNHNY, CDR2 SVGAGI (reference sequence). The CDR3 contains 16 residues. The CDR3 nucleotides are TGTGCCAGCACCGCTGGGGCCAGAAATATGGTCTATGGCTACACCTTC. Amino acids: CASTAGARNMVYGYTF.

This clonotype was seen repeatedly, ten times or more. The V gene is TRBV7-2, the J gene TRBJ2-7; D ambiguous. The CDR3 consists of 15 residues. The germline V and J ends were trimmed by 5 bases and 0 bases, with 14 bases remaining between them. Per the germline V gene, CDR1 is SGHTA and CDR2 is FQGNSA. The DNA of the CDR3 is TGTGCCAGCAGCCCAAACCCGGGCCCCTCCTACGAGCAGTACTTC. Its translation: CASSPNPGPSYEQYF.

In the case of this clonotype: One end of the junction fails to match germline, which may point to a read error. This chain connects TRBV10-2 to TRBJ2-5, with unresolved D. Germline CDR1 and CDR2: WSHSY and SAAADI. The CDR3 covers 15 residues. The CDR3 DNA sequence: TGCGCCAGCAGTGAGATCGGACCGAGTAGTGAGACCCTGTACTTC. This codes for CASSEIGPSSETLYF.

This clonotype was counted a few times. The chain joins TRBV5-1 to TRBJ2-7, with D perhaps being TRBD1 or TRBD2 (5 bases each). V was clipped by 0 bases and J by 0 bases, with 10 bases between them. From germline, CDR1 is SGHRS and CDR2 YFSETQ. CDR3 size: 15 residues. CDR3 residues: CASSLAPGPSYEQYF. The DNA of the CDR3 is TGCGCCAGCAGCTTGGCCCCGGGACCCTCCTACGAGCAGTACTTC.

The CDR3 region is CASSPLMTDQPQHF. The CDR3 coding sequence is TGTGCCAGCTCACCACTAATGACAGATCAGCCCCAGCATTTT. This chain joins TRBV18 and TRBJ1-5, with D possibly being TRBD1 (5 bases). Trimming left V 1 base short and J 5 bases short, with 9 bases between. This CDR3 contains 14 residues. Germline V lookup: CDR1 KGHSH, CDR2 LQKENI.

V is TRBV20-1 and J is TRBJ2-5; 9 bases line up with TRBD2. V shed 1 base, J shed 1 base, and the junction held 4 bases outside the gene matches. The germline CDR1 and CDR2 sequences are DFQATT and SNEGSKA (reference sequence). This CDR3 is built from 15 residues. The CDR3 nucleotides read TGCAGTGCTAGAGGTCTAGCGGGGTTCCAAGAGACCCAGTACTTC. It encodes CSARGLAGFQETQYF.

The rearrangement links TRBV20-1 to TRBJ2-1; 10 bases fit TRBD2. CDR1 is DFQATT, CDR2 SNEGSKA, per germline (reference sequence). V was pared by 4 bases and J by 0 bases, with 9 bases of the junction left unmatched. The CDR3 runs to 17 residues. CDR3 DNA sequence: TGCAGTGCTATCGGTAGCGGGGGGCCGAGCTCCTACAATGAGCAGTTCTTC. It translates to CSAIGSGGPSSYNEQFF.

This clonotype was detected many times. This chain connects TRBV18 to TRBJ2-5, with unresolved D. Germline CDR1 reads KGHSH; CDR2 reads LQKENI. CDR3 length: 12 amino acids. Trimming shortened V by 6 bases and J by 2 bases, and 7 bases separated the two germline ends. The CDR3 reads CASSTVQETQYF. CDR3 in DNA: TGTGCCAGCTCGACTGTACAAGAGACCCAGTACTTC.

A few counts support this clonotype. The rearrangement uses TRBV12-3 or TRBV12-4 and TRBJ1-2, with TRBD1 identical over 10 bases. CDR3 length: 17 residues. Unmatched junction bases numbered 13, after V lost 5 bases and J lost 4 bases. The CDR3 DNA sequence: TGTGCCAGCAGTCCGGATGGGGGACAGGGGCGCGGCTATGGCTACACCTTC. Translated: CASSPDGGQGRGYGYTF.

This clonotype has just a few counts. This chain uses TRBV5-1 with TRBJ1-1; possibly TRBD1 for D (5 bases). This CDR3 contains 14 residues. Germline V gives CDR1 SGHRS, CDR2 YFSETQ. V gave up 4 bases and J gave up 0 bases, with 10 bases separating them. Written as DNA, the CDR3 is TGCGCCAGCAGCGGACAAATGGTGAACACTGAAGCTTTCTTT. The encoded protein is CASSGQMVNTEAFF. Based on the CDR3 plus reference TRBV5-1 and TRBJ1-1, the full variable domain is KAGVTQTPRYLIKTRGQQVTLSCSPISGHRSVSWYQQTPGQGLQFLFEYFSETQRNKGNFPGRFSGRQFSNSRSEMNVSTLELGDSALYLCASSGQMVNTEAFFGQGTRLTVV.

This clonotype turned up a few times. The chain links TRBV2 to TRBJ2-5, with 12 positions matching TRBD2. Germline assignment: CDR1 SNHLY and CDR2 FYNNEI. This CDR3 is 14 amino acids long. V dropped 3 bases and J dropped 5; count of bases not matched to a gene: 1. The CDR3 DNA sequence: TGTGCCAGCAGTGATCTAGCGGGGGGGGAGACCCAGTACTTC. Protein product: CASSDLAGGETQYF.

This clonotype was seen more than once but under ten times. This CDR3 reads CASSRTLQGGDTEAFF. Here the CDR3 DNA reads TGTGCCAGCAGCCGAACCTTACAGGGTGGCGACACTGAAGCTTTCTTT. This chain joins TRBV3-1 and TRBJ1-1, with D perhaps TRBD1 (6 bases). The CDR3 sequence is 16 residues long. Per the germline V gene, CDR1 is LGHDT and CDR2 is YNNKEL (reference sequence). Trimming removed 4 bases from V and 3 bases from J, with 18 bases in between.

This clonotype was recorded a few times. The chain joins TRBV20-1 to TRBJ2-1; no clear D. Germline CDR1 is DFQATT and CDR2 is SNEGSKA (reference sequence). This CDR3 contains 14 residues. Deletions cut 2 bases from V and 6 bases from J, with 14 bases between. The CDR3 DNA is TGCAGTGCTAGAAACAACGGCCCGGCCAATGAGCAGTTCTTC. This gives the protein CSARNNGPANEQFF.

The V and J genes are TRBV12-3 or TRBV12-4 and TRBJ2-4; 9 bases line up with TRBD1. V shed 5 bases, J shed 0 bases, and the junction held 5 bases outside the gene matches. The length of the CDR3 is 16 residues. Written as DNA, the CDR3 is TGTGCCAGCAGTCCGACGGACAGGGGAGCCAAAAACATTCAGTACTTC. It is translated as CASSPTDRGAKNIQYF.

V gene TRBV29-1 combines with J gene TRBJ1-1; TRBD1 aligns across 8 bases. In germline, CDR1 is SQVTM, CDR2 ANQGSEA. V lost 5 bases to trimming and J lost 4 bases; unmatched junction nucleotides: 12. The CDR3 runs to 15 residues. The CDR3 region is CSVPRQGLEGTEAFF. CDR3 DNA: TGCAGCGTTCCCAGACAGGGGTTGGAGGGCACTGAAGCTTTCTTT.

The chain combines TRBV24-1 with TRBJ2-3, with 8 nucleotides matching TRBD1. The V and J ends lost 6 bases and 4 bases, in that order; junction bases with no gene match: 8. Per germline, CDR1 KGHDR and CDR2 SFDVKD. The CDR3 is 15 amino acids. CDR3 nucleotides: TGTGCCACCAGTTCCCGGACAGGGCGGGCAGATACGCAGTATTTT. It codes for CATSSRTGRADTQYF.

This chain joins TRBV3-1 and TRBJ1-2; no reliable D call. CDR1 is LGHDT, CDR2 YNNKEL, per germline (reference sequence). V was pared by 0 bases and J by 8 bases, with 10 bases between. CDR3 length: 13 residues. For the CDR3, the DNA is TGTGCCAGCAGCCAAGATCGCGCTTCGGGCTACACCTTC. It is translated as CASSQDRASGYTF.

Turning to this clonotype: This may arise from a read error, as a much more abundant clone is one base away. The chain carries TRBV3-1 and TRBJ2-5; D is ambiguous. Germline CDR1 reads LGHDT; CDR2 reads YNNKEL (reference sequence). The CDR3 consists of 10 residues. This CDR3 is CASSQEAQYF. In DNA form, the CDR3 reads TGTGCCAGCAGCCAAGAGGCCCAGTACTTC.

Comment on this clonotype: A read error may explain this, as a much larger clone is one base away. V and J are TRBV29-1 and TRBJ2-1; 8 bases fit TRBD2. J gave up 0 bases and V 7 bases, and 5 bases lay outside the gene matches. This CDR3 comprises 14 residues. In germline, CDR1 is SQVTM, CDR2 ANQGSEA. In nucleotides, the CDR3 is TGCAGCGAGGCGCGGGAGGCCTCCTACAATGAGCAGTTCTTC. Translating gives CSEAREASYNEQFF.

A word on this clonotype: The junction differs from germline at one of its ends, possibly a read error. V usage is TRBV10-3 and J usage is TRBJ1-5; D not resolved. Germline V CDR1 and CDR2: ENHRY, SYGVKD. This CDR3 is built from 13 residues. CDR3 DNA: TGTGCCATCACGGCAGGCAGCAGTCAGCCCCAGCATTTT. This translates into CAITAGSSQPQHF.